This section outlines one T cell receptor beta chain sequence together with its context. The data originate from a study of blood T cell repertoires in COVID-19. Across the whole study: Specimens from acute and convalescent COVID-19 originated in the United States, Italy and Spain.

The data were produced by immunoSEQ multiplex PCR, yet TCRdb's version contains in-frame clones alone and is incomplete. This sample has 90,000 to 110,000 clones; less than 85% occur once, and the top ten carry about 4.5%. Trimming cost V 6 bases and J 7 bases, with 14 bases left between them. The CDR3 loop spans 13 amino acids. The V gene's germline CDR1 is MNHEY and CDR2 SMNVEV (reference sequence). The sample consisted of peripheral blood. J is TRBJ2-3 and V is TRBV27; TRBD2 might be the D (6 bases). The sequence was collected from a human donor in a cohort sampled during active or convalescent COVID-19. CDR3 region: CASSYLGDYTQYF. The CDR3 region has the DNA TGTGCCAGCAGCTACCTCGGGGACTATACGCAGTATTTT.